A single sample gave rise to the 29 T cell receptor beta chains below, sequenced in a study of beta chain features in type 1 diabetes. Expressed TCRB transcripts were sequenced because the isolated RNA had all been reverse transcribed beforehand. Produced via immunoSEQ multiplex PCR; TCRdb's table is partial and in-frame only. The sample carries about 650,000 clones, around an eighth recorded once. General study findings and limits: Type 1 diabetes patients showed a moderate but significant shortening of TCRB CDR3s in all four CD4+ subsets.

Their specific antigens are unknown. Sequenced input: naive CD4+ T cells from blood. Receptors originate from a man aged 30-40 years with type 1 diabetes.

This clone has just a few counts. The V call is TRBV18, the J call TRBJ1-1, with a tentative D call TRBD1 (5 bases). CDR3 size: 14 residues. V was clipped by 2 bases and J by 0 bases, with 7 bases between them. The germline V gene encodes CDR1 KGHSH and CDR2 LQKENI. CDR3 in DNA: TGTGCCAGCTCACCAAGACAGATGAACACTGAAGCTTTCTTT. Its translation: CASSPRQMNTEAFF.

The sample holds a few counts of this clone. This CDR3 reads CATGTSGGQETQYF. CDR3 DNA: TGTGCCACCGGGACTAGCGGGGGGCAAGAGACCCAGTACTTC. The chain joins TRBV19 to TRBJ2-5; 15 bases map to TRBD2. J was trimmed by 2 bases and V by 10 bases; bases with no gene match: 2. The CDR3 sequence is 14 residues long. Germline V CDR1 and CDR2: LNHDA, SQIVND (reference sequence). Complete variable domain (other parts from reference TRBV19 and TRBJ2-5): DGGITQSPKYLFRKEGQNVTLSCEQNLNHDAMYWYRQDPGQGLRLIYYSQIVNDFQKGDIAEGYSVSREKKESFPLTVTSAQKNPTAFYLCATGTSGGQETQYFGPGTRLLVL.

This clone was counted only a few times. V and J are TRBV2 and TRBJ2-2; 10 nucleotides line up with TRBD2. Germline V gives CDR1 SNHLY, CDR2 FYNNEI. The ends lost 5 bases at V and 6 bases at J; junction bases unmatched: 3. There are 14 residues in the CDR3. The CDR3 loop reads CASSTGTSAGELFF. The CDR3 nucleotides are TGTGCCAGCAGTACCGGGACTAGCGCCGGGGAGCTGTTTTTT. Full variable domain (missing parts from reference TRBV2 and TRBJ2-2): EPEVTQTPSHQVTQMGQEVILRCVPISNHLYFYWYRQILGQKVEFLVSFYNNEISEKSEIFDDQFSVERPDGSNFTLKIRSTKLEDSAMYFCASSTGTSAGELFFGEGSRLTVL.

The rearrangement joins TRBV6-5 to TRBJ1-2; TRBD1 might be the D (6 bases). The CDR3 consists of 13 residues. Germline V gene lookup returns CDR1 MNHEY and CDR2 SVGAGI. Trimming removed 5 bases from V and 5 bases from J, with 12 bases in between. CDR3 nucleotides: TGTGCCAGCAGTAGGGAGCAGGGGTATGGCTACACCTTC. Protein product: CASSREQGYGYTF.

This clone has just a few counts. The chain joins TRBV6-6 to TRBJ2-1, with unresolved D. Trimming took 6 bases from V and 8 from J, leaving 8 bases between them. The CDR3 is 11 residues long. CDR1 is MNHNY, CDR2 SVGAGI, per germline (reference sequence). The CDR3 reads CASSPGYEQFF. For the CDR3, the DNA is TGTGCCAGCAGCCCGGGCTATGAGCAGTTCTTC.

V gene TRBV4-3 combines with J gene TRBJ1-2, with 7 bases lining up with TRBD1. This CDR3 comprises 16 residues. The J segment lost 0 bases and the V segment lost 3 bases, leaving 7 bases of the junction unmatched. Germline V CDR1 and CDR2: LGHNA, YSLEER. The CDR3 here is CASSHTRTGSNYGYTF. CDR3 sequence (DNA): TGCGCCAGCAGCCATACTAGGACAGGTTCTAACTATGGCTACACCTTC.

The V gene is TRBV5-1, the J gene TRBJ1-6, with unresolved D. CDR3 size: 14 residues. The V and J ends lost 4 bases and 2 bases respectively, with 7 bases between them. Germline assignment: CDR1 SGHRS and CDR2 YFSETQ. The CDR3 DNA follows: TGCGCCAGCAGCCCCGGGACCTATAATTCACCCCTCCACTTT. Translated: CASSPGTYNSPLHF.

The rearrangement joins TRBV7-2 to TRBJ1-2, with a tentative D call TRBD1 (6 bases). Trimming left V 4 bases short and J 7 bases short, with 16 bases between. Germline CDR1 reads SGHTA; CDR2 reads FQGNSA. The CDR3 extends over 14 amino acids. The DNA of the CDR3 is TGTGCCAGCAGCTCGCAGGGGAGCGATTTTGGCTACACCTTC. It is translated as CASSSQGSDFGYTF. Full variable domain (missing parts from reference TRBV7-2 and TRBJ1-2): GAGVSQSPSNKVTEKGKDVELRCDPISGHTALYWYRQSLGQGLEFLIYFQGNSAPDKSGLPSDRFSAERTGGSVSTLTIQRTQQEDSAVYLCASSSQGSDFGYTFGSGTRLTVV.

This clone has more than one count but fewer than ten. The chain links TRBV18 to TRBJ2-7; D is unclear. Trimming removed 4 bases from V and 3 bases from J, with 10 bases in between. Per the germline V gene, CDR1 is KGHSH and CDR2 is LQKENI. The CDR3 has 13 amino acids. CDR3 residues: CASSQSQIYEQYF. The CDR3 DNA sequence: TGTGCCAGCTCACAATCACAGATCTACGAGCAGTACTTC.

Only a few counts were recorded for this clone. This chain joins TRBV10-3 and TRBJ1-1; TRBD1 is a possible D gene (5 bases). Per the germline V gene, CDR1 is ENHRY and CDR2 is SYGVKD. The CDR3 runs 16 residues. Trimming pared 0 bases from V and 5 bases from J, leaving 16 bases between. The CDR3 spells CAISESRRGTRTEAFF. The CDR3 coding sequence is TGTGCCATCAGTGAGTCCAGGAGAGGGACGAGAACTGAAGCTTTCTTT.

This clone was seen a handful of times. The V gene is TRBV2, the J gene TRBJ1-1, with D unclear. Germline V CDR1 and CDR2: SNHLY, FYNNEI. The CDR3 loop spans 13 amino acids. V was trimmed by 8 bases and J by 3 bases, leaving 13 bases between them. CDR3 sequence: CASLQGEHTEAFF. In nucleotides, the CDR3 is TGTGCCAGCCTCCAAGGCGAGCACACTGAAGCTTTCTTT.

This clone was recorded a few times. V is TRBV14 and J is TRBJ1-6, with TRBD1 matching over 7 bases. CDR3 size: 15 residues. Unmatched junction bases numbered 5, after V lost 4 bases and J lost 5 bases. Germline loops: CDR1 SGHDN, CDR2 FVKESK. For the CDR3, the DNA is TGTGCCAGCAGCCGCAAGGACAGGAATAATTCACCCCTCCACTTT. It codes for CASSRKDRNNSPLHF.

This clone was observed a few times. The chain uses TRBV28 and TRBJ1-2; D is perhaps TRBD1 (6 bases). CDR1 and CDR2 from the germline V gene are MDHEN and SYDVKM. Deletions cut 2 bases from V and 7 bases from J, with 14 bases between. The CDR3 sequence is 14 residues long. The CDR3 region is CASSLGYRESGYTF. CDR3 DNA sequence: TGTGCCAGCAGTTTAGGATACAGGGAATCTGGCTACACCTTC.

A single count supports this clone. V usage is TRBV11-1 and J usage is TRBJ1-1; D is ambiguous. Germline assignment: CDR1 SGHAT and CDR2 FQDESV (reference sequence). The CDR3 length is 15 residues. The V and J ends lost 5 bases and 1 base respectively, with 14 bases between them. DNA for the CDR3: TGTGCCAGCAGCCCGGTCCGGGCAAGGAACACTGAAGCTTTCTTT. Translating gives CASSPVRARNTEAFF.

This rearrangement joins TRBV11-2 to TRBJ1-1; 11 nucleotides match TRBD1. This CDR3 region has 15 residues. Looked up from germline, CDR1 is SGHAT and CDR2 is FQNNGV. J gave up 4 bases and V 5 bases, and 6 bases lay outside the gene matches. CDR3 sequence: CASSPRGTGGTEAFF. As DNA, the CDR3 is TGTGCCAGCAGCCCCAGGGGGACAGGGGGCACTGAAGCTTTCTTT.

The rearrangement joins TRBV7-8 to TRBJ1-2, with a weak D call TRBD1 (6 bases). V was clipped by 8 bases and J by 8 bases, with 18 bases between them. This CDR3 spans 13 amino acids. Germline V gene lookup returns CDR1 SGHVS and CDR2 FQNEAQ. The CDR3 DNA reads TGTGCCAGCGGCCGCCTTGGGGGGCAAGGCTACACCTTC. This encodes CASGRLGGQGYTF. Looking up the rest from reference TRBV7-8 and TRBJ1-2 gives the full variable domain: GAGVSQSPRYKVAKRGQDVALRCDPISGHVSLFWYQQALGQGPEFLTYFQNEAQLDKSGLPSDRFFAERPEGSVSTLKIQRTQQEDSAVYLCASGRLGGQGYTFGSGTRLTVV.

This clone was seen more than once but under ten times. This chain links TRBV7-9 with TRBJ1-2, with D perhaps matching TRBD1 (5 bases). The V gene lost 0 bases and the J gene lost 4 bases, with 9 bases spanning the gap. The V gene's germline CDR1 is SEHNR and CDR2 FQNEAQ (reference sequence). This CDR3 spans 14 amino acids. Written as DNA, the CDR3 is TGTGCCAGCAGCTTAGCGGGGCGCAGCTATGGCTACACCTTC. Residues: CASSLAGRSYGYTF.

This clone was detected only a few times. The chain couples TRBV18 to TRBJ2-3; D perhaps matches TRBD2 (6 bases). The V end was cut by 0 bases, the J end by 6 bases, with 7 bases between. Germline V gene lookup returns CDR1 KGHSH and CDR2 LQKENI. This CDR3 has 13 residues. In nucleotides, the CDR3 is TGTGCCAGCTCACCACCGGAGGGGGATACGCAGTATTTT. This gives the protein CASSPPEGDTQYF.

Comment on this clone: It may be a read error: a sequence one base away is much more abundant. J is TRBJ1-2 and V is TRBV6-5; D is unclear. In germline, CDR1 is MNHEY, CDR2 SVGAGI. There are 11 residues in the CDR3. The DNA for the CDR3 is TGTGCCATCAGTGAAAGGGATGGCTACACCTTC. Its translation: CAISERDGYTF.

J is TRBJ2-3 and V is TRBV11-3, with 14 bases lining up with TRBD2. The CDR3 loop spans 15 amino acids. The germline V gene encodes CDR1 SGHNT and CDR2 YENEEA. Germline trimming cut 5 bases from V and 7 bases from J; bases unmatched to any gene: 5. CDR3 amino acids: CASSRTSGGLNTQYF. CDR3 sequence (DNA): TGTGCCAGCAGCCGGACTAGCGGGGGGCTCAATACGCAGTATTTT.

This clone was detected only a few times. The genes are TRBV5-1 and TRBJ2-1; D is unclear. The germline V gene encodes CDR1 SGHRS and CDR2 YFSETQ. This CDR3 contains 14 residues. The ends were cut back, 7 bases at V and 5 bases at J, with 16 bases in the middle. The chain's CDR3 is CASRSSGRDNEQFF. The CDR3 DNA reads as TGCGCCAGCCGAAGCTCAGGCCGGGACAATGAGCAGTTCTTC.

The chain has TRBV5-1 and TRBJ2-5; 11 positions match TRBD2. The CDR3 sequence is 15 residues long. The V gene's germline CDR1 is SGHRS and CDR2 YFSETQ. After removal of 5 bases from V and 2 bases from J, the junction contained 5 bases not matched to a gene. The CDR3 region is CASRRASGGQETQYF. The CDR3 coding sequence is TGCGCCAGCAGGAGGGCTAGCGGGGGGCAAGAGACCCAGTACTTC.

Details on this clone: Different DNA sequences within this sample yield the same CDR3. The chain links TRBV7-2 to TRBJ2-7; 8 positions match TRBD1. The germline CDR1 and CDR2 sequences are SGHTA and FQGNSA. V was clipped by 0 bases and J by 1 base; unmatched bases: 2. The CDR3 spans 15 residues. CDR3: CASSLAGQGSYEQYF. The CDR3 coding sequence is TGTGCCAGCAGCTTAGCTGGACAGGGTTCCTACGAGCAGTACTTC.

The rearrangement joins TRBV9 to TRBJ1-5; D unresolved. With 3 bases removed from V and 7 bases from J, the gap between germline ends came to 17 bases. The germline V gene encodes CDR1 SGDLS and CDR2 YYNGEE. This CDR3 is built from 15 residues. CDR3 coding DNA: TGTGCCAGCAGCGCTGATTGGGGAGTGGGCCAGCCCCAGCATTTT. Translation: CASSADWGVGQPQHF. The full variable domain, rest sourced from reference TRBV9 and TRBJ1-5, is DSGVTQTPKHLITATGQRVTLRCSPRSGDLSVYWYQQSLDQGLQFLIQYYNGEERAKGNILERFSAQQFPDLHSELNLSSLELGDSALYFCASSADWGVGQPQHFGDGTRLSIL.

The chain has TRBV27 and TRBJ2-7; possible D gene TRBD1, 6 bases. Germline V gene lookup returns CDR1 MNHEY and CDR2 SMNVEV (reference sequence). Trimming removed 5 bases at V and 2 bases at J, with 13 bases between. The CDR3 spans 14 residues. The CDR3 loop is CASSIRQDAYEQYF. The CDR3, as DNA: TGTGCCAGCAGTATCCGACAGGACGCCTACGAGCAGTACTTC.

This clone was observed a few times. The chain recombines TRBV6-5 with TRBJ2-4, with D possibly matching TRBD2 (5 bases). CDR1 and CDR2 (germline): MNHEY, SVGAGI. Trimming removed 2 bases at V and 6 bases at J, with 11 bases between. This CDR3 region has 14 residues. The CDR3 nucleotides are TGTGCCAGCAGTTACGGTCTGGGAGCAAACATTCAGTACTTC. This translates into CASSYGLGANIQYF.

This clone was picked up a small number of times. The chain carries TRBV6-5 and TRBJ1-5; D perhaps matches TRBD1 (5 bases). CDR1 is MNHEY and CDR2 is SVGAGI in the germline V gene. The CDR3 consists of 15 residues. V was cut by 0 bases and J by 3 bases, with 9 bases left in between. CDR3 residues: CASSYSGGNNQPQHF. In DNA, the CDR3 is TGTGCCAGCAGTTACTCGGGGGGAAACAATCAGCCCCAGCATTTT.

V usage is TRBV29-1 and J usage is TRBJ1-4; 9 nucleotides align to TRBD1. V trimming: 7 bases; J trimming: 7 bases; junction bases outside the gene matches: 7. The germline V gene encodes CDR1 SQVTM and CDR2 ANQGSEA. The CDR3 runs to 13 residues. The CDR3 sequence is CSGRQGGGEKLFF. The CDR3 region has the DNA TGCAGCGGCCGACAGGGGGGCGGTGAAAAACTGTTTTTT.

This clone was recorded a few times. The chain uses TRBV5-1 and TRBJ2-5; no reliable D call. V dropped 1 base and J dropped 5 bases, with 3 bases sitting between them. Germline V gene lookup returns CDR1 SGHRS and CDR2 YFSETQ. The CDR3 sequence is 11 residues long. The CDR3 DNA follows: TGCGCCAGCAGCTTGACGGAGACCCAGTACTTC. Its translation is CASSLTETQYF. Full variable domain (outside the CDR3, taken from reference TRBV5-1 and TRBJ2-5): KAGVTQTPRYLIKTRGQQVTLSCSPISGHRSVSWYQQTPGQGLQFLFEYFSETQRNKGNFPGRFSGRQFSNSRSEMNVSTLELGDSALYLCASSLTETQYFGPGTRLLVL.